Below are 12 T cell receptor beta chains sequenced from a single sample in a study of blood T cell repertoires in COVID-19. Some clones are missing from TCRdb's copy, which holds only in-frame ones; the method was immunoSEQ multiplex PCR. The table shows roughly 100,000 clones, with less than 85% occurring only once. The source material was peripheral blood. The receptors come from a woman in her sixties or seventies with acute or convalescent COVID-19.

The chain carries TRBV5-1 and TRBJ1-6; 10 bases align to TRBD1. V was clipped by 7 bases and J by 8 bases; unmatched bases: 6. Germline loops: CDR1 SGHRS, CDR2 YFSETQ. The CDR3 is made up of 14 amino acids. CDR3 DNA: TGCGCCAGCTCCAGGGACAGGGGTGATTCACCCCTCCACTTT. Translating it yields CASSRDRGDSPLHF.

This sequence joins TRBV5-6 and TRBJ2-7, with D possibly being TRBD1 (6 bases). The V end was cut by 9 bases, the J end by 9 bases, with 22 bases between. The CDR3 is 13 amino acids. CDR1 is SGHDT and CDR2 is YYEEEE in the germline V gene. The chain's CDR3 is CATTAWTVQGQYF. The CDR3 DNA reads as TGTGCCACCACAGCTTGGACGGTACAGGGGCAGTACTTC.

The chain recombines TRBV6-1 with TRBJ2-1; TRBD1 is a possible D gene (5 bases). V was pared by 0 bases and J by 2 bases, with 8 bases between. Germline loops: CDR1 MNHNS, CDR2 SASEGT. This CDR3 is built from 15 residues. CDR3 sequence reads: CASSEAPGTYNEQFF. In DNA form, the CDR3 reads TGTGCCAGCAGTGAAGCGCCAGGGACCTACAATGAGCAGTTCTTC.

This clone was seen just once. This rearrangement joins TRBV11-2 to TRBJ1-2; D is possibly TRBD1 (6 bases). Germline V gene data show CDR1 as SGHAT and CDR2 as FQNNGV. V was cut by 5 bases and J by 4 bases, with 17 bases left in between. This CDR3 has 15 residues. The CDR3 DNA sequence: TGTGCCAGCAGCCGGGGGACGGGGGGCGTCTATGGCTACACCTTC. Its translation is CASSRGTGGVYGYTF.

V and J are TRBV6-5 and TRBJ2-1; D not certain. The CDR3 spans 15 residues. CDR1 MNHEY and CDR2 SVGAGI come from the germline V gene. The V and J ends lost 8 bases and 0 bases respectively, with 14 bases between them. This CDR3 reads CASAVASSSYNEQFF. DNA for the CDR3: TGTGCCAGCGCTGTAGCTTCCAGCTCCTACAATGAGCAGTTCTTC.

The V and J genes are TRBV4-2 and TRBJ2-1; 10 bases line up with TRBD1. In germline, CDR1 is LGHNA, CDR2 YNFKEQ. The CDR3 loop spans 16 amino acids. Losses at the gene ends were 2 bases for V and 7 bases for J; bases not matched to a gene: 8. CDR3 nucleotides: TGTGCCAGCAGCCAACCCCAAGGGACAGGGGAGAATGAGCAGTTCTTC. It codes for CASSQPQGTGENEQFF.

CDR3 DNA: TGTGCCAGTAGTTCACAGATCTATGAAAAACTGTTTTTT. It encodes CASSSQIYEKLFF. The rearrangement links TRBV19 to TRBJ1-4, with D hard to call. The V gene lost 5 bases and the J gene lost 6 bases, with 10 bases spanning the gap. Per germline, CDR1 LNHDA and CDR2 SQIVND (reference sequence). The CDR3 runs 13 residues.

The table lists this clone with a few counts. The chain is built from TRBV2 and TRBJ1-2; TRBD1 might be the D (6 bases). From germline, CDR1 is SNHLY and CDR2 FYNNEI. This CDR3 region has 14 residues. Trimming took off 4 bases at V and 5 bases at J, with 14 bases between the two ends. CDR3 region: CASSAWTANYGYTF. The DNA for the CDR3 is TGTGCCAGCAGTGCTTGGACAGCCAATTATGGCTACACCTTC.

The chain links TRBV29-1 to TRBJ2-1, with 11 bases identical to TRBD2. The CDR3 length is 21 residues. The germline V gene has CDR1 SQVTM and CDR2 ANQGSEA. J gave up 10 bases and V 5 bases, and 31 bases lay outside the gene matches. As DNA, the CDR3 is TGCAGCGTTTCACTCTCCCTGGCGCTTAGCGGGAGGGCCCAGGGAGAAGGCGAGCAGTTCTTC. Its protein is CSVSLSLALSGRAQGEGEQFF.

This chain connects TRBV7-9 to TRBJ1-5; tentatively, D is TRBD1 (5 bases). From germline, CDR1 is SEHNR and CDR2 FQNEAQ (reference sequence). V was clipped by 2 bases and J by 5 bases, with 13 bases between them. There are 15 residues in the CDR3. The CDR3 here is CASSLHGGGDQPQHF. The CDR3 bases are TGTGCCAGCAGCTTACACGGGGGGGGTGATCAGCCCCAGCATTTT.

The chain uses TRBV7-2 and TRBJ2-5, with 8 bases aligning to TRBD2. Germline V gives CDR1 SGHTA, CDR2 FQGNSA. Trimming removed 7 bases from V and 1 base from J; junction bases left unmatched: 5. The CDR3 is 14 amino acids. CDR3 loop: CASTQGTSQETQYF. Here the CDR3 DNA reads TGTGCCAGCACCCAAGGGACTAGCCAAGAGACCCAGTACTTC.

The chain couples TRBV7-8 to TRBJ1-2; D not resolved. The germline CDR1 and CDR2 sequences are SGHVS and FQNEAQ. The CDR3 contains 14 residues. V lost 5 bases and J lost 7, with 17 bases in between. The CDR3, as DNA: TGTGCCAGCAGCCTGGGCCTGACGCGGGGTGGCTACACCTTC. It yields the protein CASSLGLTRGGYTF. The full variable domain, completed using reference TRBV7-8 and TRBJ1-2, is GAGVSQSPRYKVAKRGQDVALRCDPISGHVSLFWYQQALGQGPEFLTYFQNEAQLDKSGLPSDRFFAERPEGSVSTLKIQRTQQEDSAVYLCASSLGLTRGGYTFGSGTRLTVV.